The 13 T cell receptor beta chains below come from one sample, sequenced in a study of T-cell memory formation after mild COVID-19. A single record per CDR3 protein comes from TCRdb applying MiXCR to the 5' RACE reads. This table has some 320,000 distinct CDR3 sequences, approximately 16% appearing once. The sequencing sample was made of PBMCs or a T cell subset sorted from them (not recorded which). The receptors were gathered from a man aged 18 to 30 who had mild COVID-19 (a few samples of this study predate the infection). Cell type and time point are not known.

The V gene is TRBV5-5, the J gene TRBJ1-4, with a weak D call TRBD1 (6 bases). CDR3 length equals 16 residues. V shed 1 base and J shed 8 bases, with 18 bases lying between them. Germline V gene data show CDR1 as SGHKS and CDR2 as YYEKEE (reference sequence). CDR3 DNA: TGTGCCAGCAGCTTGTCAGCGGGGGGGCCCGAGGAAAAACTGTTTTTT. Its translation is CASSLSAGGPEEKLFF.

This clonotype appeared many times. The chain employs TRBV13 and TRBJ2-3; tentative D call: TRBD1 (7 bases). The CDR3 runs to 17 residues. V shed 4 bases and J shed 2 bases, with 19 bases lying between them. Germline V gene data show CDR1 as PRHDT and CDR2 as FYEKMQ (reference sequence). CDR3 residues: CASSSRPEGAHTDTQYF. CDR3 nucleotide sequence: TGTGCCAGCAGCTCCCGCCCGGAGGGGGCTCACACAGATACGCAGTATTTT. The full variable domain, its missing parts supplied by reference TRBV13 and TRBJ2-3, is AAGVIQSPRHLIKEKRETATLKCYPIPRHDTVYWYQQGPGQDPQFLISFYEKMQSDKGSIPDRFSAQQFSDYHSELNMSSLELGDSALYFCASSSRPEGAHTDTQYFGPGTRLTVL.

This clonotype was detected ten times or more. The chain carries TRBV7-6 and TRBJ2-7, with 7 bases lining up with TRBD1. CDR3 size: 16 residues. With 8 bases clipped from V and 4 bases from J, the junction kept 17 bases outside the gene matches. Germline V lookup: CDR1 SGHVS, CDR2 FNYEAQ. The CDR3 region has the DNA TGTGCCAGCGCCCTGGAGACAGGGCCTTACTCTTACGAGCAGTACTTC. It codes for CASALETGPYSYEQYF.

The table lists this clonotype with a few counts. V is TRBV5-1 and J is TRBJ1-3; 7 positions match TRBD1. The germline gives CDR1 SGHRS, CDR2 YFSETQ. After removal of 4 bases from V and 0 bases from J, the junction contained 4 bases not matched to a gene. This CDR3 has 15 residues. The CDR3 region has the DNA TGCGCCAGCAGCCACGGGACAGACTCTGGAAACACCATATATTTT. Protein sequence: CASSHGTDSGNTIYF.

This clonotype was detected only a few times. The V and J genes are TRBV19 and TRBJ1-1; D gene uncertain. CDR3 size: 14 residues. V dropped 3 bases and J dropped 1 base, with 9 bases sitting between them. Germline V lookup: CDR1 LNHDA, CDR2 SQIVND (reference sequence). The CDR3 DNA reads TGTGCCAGTAGTATCGGTACCGCGAACACTGAAGCTTTCTTT. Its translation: CASSIGTANTEAFF.

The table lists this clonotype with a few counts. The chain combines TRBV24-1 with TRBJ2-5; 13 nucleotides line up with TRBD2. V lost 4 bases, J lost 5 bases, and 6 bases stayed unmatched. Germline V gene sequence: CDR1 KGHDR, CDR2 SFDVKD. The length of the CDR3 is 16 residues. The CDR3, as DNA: TGTGCCACCAGTGAAGGACTAGCGGGGGCCGGCGAGACCCAGTACTTC. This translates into CATSEGLAGAGETQYF.

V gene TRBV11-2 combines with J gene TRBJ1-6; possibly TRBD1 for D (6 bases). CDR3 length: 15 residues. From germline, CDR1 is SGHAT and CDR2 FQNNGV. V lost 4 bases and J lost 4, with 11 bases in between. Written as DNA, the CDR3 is TGTGCCAGCAGCTCCATACAGGGATATAATTCACCCCTCCACTTT. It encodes CASSSIQGYNSPLHF.

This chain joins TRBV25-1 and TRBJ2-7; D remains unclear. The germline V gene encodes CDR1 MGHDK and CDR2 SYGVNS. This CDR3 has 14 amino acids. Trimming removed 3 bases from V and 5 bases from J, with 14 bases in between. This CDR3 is CASSEWAGDDEQYF. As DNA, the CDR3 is TGTGCCAGCAGTGAGTGGGCAGGAGACGACGAGCAGTACTTC.

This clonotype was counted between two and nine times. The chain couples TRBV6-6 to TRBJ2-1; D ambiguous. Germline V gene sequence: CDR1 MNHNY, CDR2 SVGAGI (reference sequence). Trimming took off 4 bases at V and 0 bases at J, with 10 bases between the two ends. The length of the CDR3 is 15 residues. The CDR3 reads CASSFTPISYNEQFF. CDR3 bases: TGTGCCAGCAGTTTTACACCCATCTCCTACAATGAGCAGTTCTTC.

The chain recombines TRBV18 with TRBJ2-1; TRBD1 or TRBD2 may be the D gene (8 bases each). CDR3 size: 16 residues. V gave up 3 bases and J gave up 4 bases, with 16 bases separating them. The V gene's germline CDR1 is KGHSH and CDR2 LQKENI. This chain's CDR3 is CASSPPGGDRYNEQFF. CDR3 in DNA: TGTGCCAGCTCACCCCCCGGGGGGGACAGGTACAATGAGCAGTTCTTC.

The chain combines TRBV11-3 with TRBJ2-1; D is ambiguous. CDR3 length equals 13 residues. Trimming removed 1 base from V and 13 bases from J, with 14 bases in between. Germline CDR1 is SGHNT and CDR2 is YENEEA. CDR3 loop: CASSLVSGGDQFF. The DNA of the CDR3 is TGTGCCAGCAGCTTAGTTTCGGGCGGAGATCAGTTCTTC.

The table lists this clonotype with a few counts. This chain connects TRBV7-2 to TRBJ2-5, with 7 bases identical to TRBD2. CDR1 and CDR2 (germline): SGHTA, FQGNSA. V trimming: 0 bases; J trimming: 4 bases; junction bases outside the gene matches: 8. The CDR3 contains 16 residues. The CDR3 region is CASSLAPGRVVETQYF. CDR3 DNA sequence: TGTGCCAGCAGCTTAGCCCCGGGGAGGGTGGTAGAGACCCAGTACTTC.

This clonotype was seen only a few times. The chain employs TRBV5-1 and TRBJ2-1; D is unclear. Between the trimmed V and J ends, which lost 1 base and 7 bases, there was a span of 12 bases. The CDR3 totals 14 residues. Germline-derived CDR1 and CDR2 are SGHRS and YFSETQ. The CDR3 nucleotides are TGCGCCAGCAGCTTGTATCAGTTCCCTAATGAGCAGTTCTTC. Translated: CASSLYQFPNEQFF.